The T cell receptor beta chain under discussion was sequenced for a study of blood T cell repertoires in COVID-19. Overall study context: Sites across the United States, Italy and Spain contributed samples from acute and convalescent COVID-19. Sources were T cells, B-cell-depleted T cells, or PBMCs; the material itself was cDNA or gDNA.

V gave up 6 bases and J gave up 6 bases; unmatched junction bases: 3. Germline-derived CDR1 and CDR2 are SGHVS and FNYEAQ. The CDR3 covers 12 residues. Per the original methods: It was from reference gene primer amplification that nucleated cell counts were estimated. Using immunoSEQ multiplex PCR, the repertoire was profiled, and TCRdb retains in-frame clones only, with some absent. That table supplies the V and J calls and clone size; D and trimming were determined from the DNA. The top ten clones hold less than 0.95% of a sample with about 280,000 clones, 89% of them seen once. Sequencing input: peripheral blood. This receptor was identified in a woman aged 40 to 50 who had recovered from COVID-19. The genes are TRBV7-6 and TRBJ2-3; 7 bases map to TRBD2. Here the CDR3 reads CASRPGGDTQYF. In nucleotides, the CDR3 is TGTGCCAGCAGACCCGGGGGGGATACGCAGTATTTT.